The 20 T cell receptor beta chains below come from one sample, sequenced in a study of T cells expressing NK-cell markers. TCRdb reprocessed the 5' RACE reads; each CDR3 protein has one entry and no DNA is given. The listing records 150,000 or so distinct CDR3 sequences. Source material: blood T cells: a sorted CD56 or NKG2C T cell subset, CD4+ or CD8+ T cells, or bulk PBMC T cells (not recorded which). These receptors originate from a woman aged 18 to 75 in good health.

V usage is TRBV28 and J usage is TRBJ1-5. The CDR3 has 15 residues. Germline V gene sequence: CDR1 MDHEN, CDR2 SYDVKM. The chain's CDR3 is CASIPGGEYNQPQHF.

V gene TRBV7-2 combines with J gene TRBJ2-3; TCRdb returns TRBD1, unconfirmable since there is no DNA. CDR3 size: 16 residues. Per the germline V gene, CDR1 is SGHTA and CDR2 is FQGNSA. CDR3 protein: CASSPIVRDGADTQYF. Filled out from reference TRBV7-2 and TRBJ2-3, the complete variable domain reads GAGVSQSPSNKVTEKGKDVELRCDPISGHTALYWYRQSLGQGLEFLIYFQGNSAPDKSGLPSDRFSAERTGGSVSTLTIQRTQQEDSAVYLCASSPIVRDGADTQYFGPGTRLTVL.

This chain uses TRBV20-1 with TRBJ2-4; the D call from TCRdb, TRBD2, cannot be confirmed without DNA. The CDR3 runs to 13 residues. The germline V gene encodes CDR1 DFQATT and CDR2 SNEGSKA (reference sequence). The CDR3 region is CSLVTGTSNIQYF.

J is TRBJ1-6 and V is TRBV27; the D call of TRBD1 rests on TCRdb alone, since no DNA is present to check it. This CDR3 is built from 13 residues. Germline V gene sequence: CDR1 MNHEY, CDR2 SMNVEV (reference sequence). The CDR3 is CASQGGYNSPLHF.

The gene calls are TRBV6-1 and TRBJ1-5; TCRdb's D call of TRBD1 is untestable without DNA. The CDR3 length is 16 residues. Germline V gene lookup returns CDR1 MNHNS and CDR2 SASEGT. The CDR3: CASRKGTGGSNQPQHF.

The chain links TRBV7-2 to TRBJ1-2; without DNA, the TCRdb call of TRBD1 cannot be checked. The CDR3 totals 15 residues. CDR1 is SGHTA and CDR2 is FQGNSA in the germline V gene. This CDR3 reads CASSLVGGGLDGYTF.

The rearrangement joins TRBV27 to TRBJ1-1; TCRdb returns TRBD1, unconfirmable since there is no DNA. The CDR3 is made up of 13 amino acids. In germline, CDR1 is MNHEY, CDR2 SMNVEV (reference sequence). This chain's CDR3 is CATKGGLQGRAFF.

V is TRBV6-2 or TRBV6-3 and J is TRBJ2-4; TCRdb designates TRBD1, a call that cannot be tested without DNA. From germline, CDR1 is MNHEY and CDR2 SVGEGT. The CDR3 has 16 residues. CDR3 residues: CASSPEPGTPRNIQYF.

This chain uses TRBV29-1 with TRBJ1-2; the D call of TRBD1 rests on TCRdb alone, since no DNA is present to check it. The CDR3 spans 13 residues. Germline V gives CDR1 SQVTM, CDR2 ANQGSEA. This chain's CDR3 is CSVAGWDTYGYTF.

The chain links TRBV20-1 to TRBJ2-4; TCRdb names TRBD1, which stays unverified in the absence of DNA. This CDR3 has 16 residues. CDR1 and CDR2 from the germline V gene are DFQATT and SNEGSKA (reference sequence). CDR3 amino acids: CSATATSGGRGNIQYF.

V usage is TRBV7-9 and J usage is TRBJ2-5; TCRdb's D call of TRBD2 is untestable without DNA. The CDR3 has 17 residues. Germline V lookup: CDR1 SEHNR, CDR2 FQNEAQ (reference sequence). CDR3 amino acids: CASSRTSGSARSETQYF.

V is TRBV12-3 or TRBV12-4 and J is TRBJ2-1; absent DNA, TCRdb's TRBD2 call cannot be checked. This CDR3 spans 15 amino acids. The CDR3 loop is CATQGGTSGSNEQFF.

The genes are TRBV2 and TRBJ2-6; lacking DNA, the TRBD1 call made by TCRdb goes unchecked. The CDR3 loop spans 13 amino acids. The germline V gene encodes CDR1 SNHLY and CDR2 FYNNEI. The CDR3 sequence: CASKGSGANVLTF.

The chain links TRBV24-1 to TRBJ2-1; TCRdb gives TRBD2 as the D gene, but with no DNA this cannot be confirmed. From germline, CDR1 is KGHDR and CDR2 SFDVKD. CDR3 size: 18 residues. The CDR3 spells CATSDQRTSGRSHNEQFF.

CDR3 sequence: CASSDPDRVHEQYF. This chain connects TRBV25-1 to TRBJ2-7; TCRdb reports TRBD1, a call that lacks DNA to check it against. Germline V gene lookup returns CDR1 MGHDK and CDR2 SYGVNS. CDR3 length: 14 residues.

The rearrangement uses TRBV5-1 and TRBJ2-7; TCRdb reports TRBD2, a call that lacks DNA to check it against. This CDR3 spans 14 amino acids. In germline, CDR1 is SGHRS, CDR2 YFSETQ. The chain's CDR3 is CASREGGYSYEQYF.

This chain connects TRBV29-1 to TRBJ1-6; lacking DNA, the TRBD1 call made by TCRdb goes unchecked. Germline V gene lookup returns CDR1 SQVTM and CDR2 ANQGSEA. This CDR3 spans 16 amino acids. The CDR3 protein is CSVEDRRDPFDSPLHF.

J is TRBJ2-4 and V is TRBV12-3 or TRBV12-4; TCRdb reports TRBD2, a call that lacks DNA to check it against. The CDR3 length is 15 residues. The CDR3 reads CASSLGQGNKNIQYF.

This CDR3 reads CASRSGTSEAGELFF. V gene TRBV7-2 combines with J gene TRBJ2-2; the D call of TRBD2 rests on TCRdb alone, since no DNA is present to check it. The germline CDR1 and CDR2 sequences are SGHTA and FQGNSA. This CDR3 comprises 15 residues.

The rearrangement joins TRBV20-1 to TRBJ2-3; TCRdb gives TRBD1 as the D gene, but with no DNA this cannot be confirmed. Germline-derived CDR1 and CDR2 are DFQATT and SNEGSKA (reference sequence). CDR3 length: 16 residues. The CDR3 sequence: CSARLRPGTRTDTQYF.